This TCR beta chain was recorded in a study of naive and memory T cell subsets. In its sample, this clonotype was seen a few times. The CDR3 length is 15 residues. J was trimmed by 6 bases and V by 3 bases; bases with no gene match: 5. CDR1 KGHSH and CDR2 LQKENI come from the germline V gene. Treatment noted: skin biopsy from PPD injection site in Mantoux-positive individual. An oligonucleotide containing a UMI was ligated to the 3' end of TCR cDNA. Unsorted total RNA, roughly 1 to 1,100 ng, was DNase treated before reverse transcription. The SP2 primer and nested alpha and beta constant region primers amplified ligated cDNA in four rounds. Blood and skin TCR RNA was reverse transcribed with alpha and beta constant primers. TCRdb re-called the UMI-ligation and nested PCR reads through MiXCR, storing one row per CDR3 protein. The table has 25,000 to 35,000 distinct CDR3 sequences, about 6.9% seen once.

V is TRBV18 and J is TRBJ1-6; TRBD1 matches at 7 bases. The sequence came from an adult in good health. Sequences were derived from skin, sampled from a tuberculin skin test site. CDR3 coding DNA: TGTGCCAGCTCACCCGGGACAGTTCCTAATTCACCCCTCCACTTT. Protein: CASSPGTVPNSPLHF.